Included here is one TCR beta chain sequence, with context. Germline CDR1 reads LGHNA; CDR2 reads YSLEER. CDR3 length: 15 residues. One entry per CDR3 protein, without DNA, is what TCRdb gives after re-calling the 5' RACE reads. The table lists over 110,000 distinct CDR3 sequences, with around 2.5% in the top ten. This sample was taken from a study of monozygotic twins with inflammatory bowel disease. The chain uses TRBV4-3 and TRBJ2-7; without DNA, the TCRdb call of TRBD1 cannot be checked. The sample consisted of blood. This receptor was identified in a human donor with ulcerative colitis or Crohn's disease, or a healthy co-twin of an affected twin (not recorded which). CDR3: CASSQRTGYPYEQYF.